These T cell receptor beta chains were read from a single sample in a study of blood T cells in healthy people across ages. Using its own MiXCR run on the 5' RACE reads, TCRdb lists one record per CDR3 protein. Among about 1,600,000 distinct CDR3 sequences listed, around two fifths were seen once. Sequencing was performed on blood. These receptors originate from a young woman in good health. Each CDR3 is given with its conserved first and last residue. D genes are given only for firm matches. Clone size is stated in some rows and not others, as once, few, many or a class when expanded.

-	TRBV12-3/TRBV12-4	TRBJ1-3	-	TGTGCCAGCAGTTTGGAAGGTCTCTCTGGAAACACCATATATTTT	CASSLEGLSGNTIYF
-	TRBV7-7	TRBJ2-1	TRBD2	TGTGCCAGCAGCTTGGGACTAGCGGGAGTCCATGAGCAGTTCTTC	CASSLGLAGVHEQFF
few	TRBV5-1	TRBJ1-2	-	TGCGCCAGCAGACAGGCGATCACCACCTATGGCTACACCTTC	CASRQAITTYGYTF
-	TRBV3-1	TRBJ2-7	TRBD2	TGTGCCAGCAGCCAAGATTCTAGCGGGGGCCTCCTTACCTACGAGCAGTACTTC	CASSQDSSGGLLTYEQYF
-	TRBV7-2	TRBJ1-6	-	TGTGCCAGCAGCCCTTATCGGACAGAGGACCCACCCCTCCACTTT	CASSPYRTEDPPLHF
-	TRBV4-1	TRBJ2-1	TRBD2	TGCGCCAGCAGCCAAGATGGTAGCGGGGGCCGCAAATCCTACAATGAGCAGTTCTTC	CASSQDGSGGRKSYNEQFF
-	TRBV27	TRBJ2-7	-	TGTGCCAGAAGTTTATATTCCTCATACTCCTACGAGCAGTACTTC	CARSLYSSYSYEQYF
many	TRBV10-3	TRBJ1-1	-	TGTGCCACCGGGGCCCGCGCGGAGGACACTGAAGCTTTCTTT	CATGARAEDTEAFF
few	TRBV6-5	TRBJ2-7	-	TGTGCCAGCAGTCTTCATCGGGACGTCTACGAGCAGTACTTC	CASSLHRDVYEQYF
-	TRBV25-1	TRBJ2-6	-	TGTGCCAGCAGTGAGTTGGGGGCCGGTAGCTCTGGGACCAACGTCCTGACTTTC	CASSELGAGSSGTNVLTF
few	TRBV21-1	TRBJ2-1	-	TGTGCCAGCAGCAAAAGGTGCCACAATGAGCAGTTCTTC	CASSKRCHNEQFF
once	TRBV6-6	TRBJ2-5	TRBD1	TGTGCCAGCAGTGGCGTTCCGGGACAGGGGGCTGGGACCCAGTACTTC	CASSGVPGQGAGTQYF
-	TRBV5-6	TRBJ2-1	-	TGTGCCAGCAGCTTGTGGGCAGGGGACTACAATGAGCAGTTCTTC	CASSLWAGDYNEQFF
-	TRBV5-1	TRBJ2-5	-	TGCGCCAGCAGTCGAGACAGACAACAAGAGACCCAGTACTTC	CASSRDRQQETQYF
-	TRBV20-1	TRBJ2-1	TRBD2	TGCAGTGCTGCTAGCGGGTCACAATCCTACGAGCAGTTCTTC	CSAASGSQSYEQFF
few	TRBV28	TRBJ1-2	-	TGTGCCAGCAGTACGGACTTAGGCAGGGCCCCAACCCAATACTATGGCTACACCTTC	CASSTDLGRAPTQYYGYTF
-	TRBV20-1	TRBJ2-3	TRBD1	TGCAGTGCTAGAGCGGGACAGGGGGACACAGATACGCAGTATTTT	CSARAGQGDTDTQYF
few	TRBV5-1	TRBJ2-1	TRBD2	TGCGCCAGCAGCGTCACTAGCGGGAGCAATGAGCAGTTCTTC	CASSVTSGSNEQFF
-	TRBV4-2	TRBJ2-3	TRBD2	TGTGCCAGCAGCCAAGTTCTTAGCGGGGGGGGCGACACAGATACACAGTATTTT	CASSQVLSGGGDTDTQYF
once	TRBV3-1	TRBJ1-1	-	TGTGCCAGCAGACGTGTGGACACCGATGAAGCTTTCTTT	CASRRVDTDEAFF
-	TRBV7-9	TRBJ1-1	-	TGTGCCAGCAGCCCGGACAATCCAGCTTTCTTT	CASSPDNPAFF
-	TRBV20-1	TRBJ2-7	-	TGCAGTGCGAGGAAGCGGGTCTCCTACGAGCAGTACTTC	CSARKRVSYEQYF
few	TRBV29-1	TRBJ1-1	-	TGCAGCGGGGCCCCTTGGACGAACACTGAAGCTTTCTTT	CSGAPWTNTEAFF
-	TRBV3-1	TRBJ1-2	TRBD1	TGTGCCAGCAGCCAAGGCAGAGGGGGCGCCTATGGCTACACCTTC	CASSQGRGGAYGYTF
-	TRBV6-2/TRBV6-3	TRBJ2-1	TRBD1	TGTGCCAGAAGTTTTCAGGGGGATGAGCAGTTCTTC	CARSFQGDEQFF
once	TRBV6-5	TRBJ2-5	TRBD2	TGTGTCAGCAGGGGGGGACTAGCGGGGTCAGAGACCCAGTACTTC	CVSRGGLAGSETQYF
many	TRBV9	TRBJ2-7	TRBD1	TGTGCCAGCAGCCCCGGGACAGCGAGCTCCTACGAGCAGTACTTC	CASSPGTASSYEQYF
once	TRBV11-2	TRBJ2-7	-	TGTGCCAGCAGCGCGGGCCGTGGGTACCACGAGCAGTACTTC	CASSAGRGYHEQYF
-	TRBV20-1	TRBJ2-3	-	TGCAGTGCTAGAGATCGACTACGCACAGATACGCAGTATTTT	CSARDRLRTDTQYF
few	TRBV29-1	TRBJ1-1	TRBD1	TGCAGCGGGGTACGACAGGGGGGCACTGAAGCTTTCTTT	CSGVRQGGTEAFF
-	TRBV2	TRBJ2-1	TRBD2	TGTGCCAGCAGTCACGGACTAGCGGGACCGAGCTCCTACAATGAGCAGTTCTTC	CASSHGLAGPSSYNEQFF